This T cell receptor (beta chain) was profiled in a study of Ad26.COV2.S vaccination and SARS-CoV-2 variants. Study details: Of the COV1001 trial arms, the Ad26.COV2.S arm included the donor. Study-wide points: With respect to non-spike TCR breadth, vaccine and placebo recipients were similar.

Regarding this clone: The antigen is undetermined.

As to treatment: about 20 received Ad26.COV2.S at low or high dose, single or two shots; about 5 received placebo; per-sample allocation not given. Sample collection was performed on day 63 after the first vaccine or placebo injection. An adult donor aged 18-55 years was enrolled in Boston. J was trimmed by 10 bases and V by 3 bases; bases with no gene match: 5. The CDR3 is 14 amino acids. Per the germline V gene, CDR1 is LGHNA and CDR2 is YNFKEQ. Sequenced by immunoSEQ multiplex PCR; TCRdb stores in-frame clones only, minus some. The table lists 320,000 or so clones, approximately 87% of them singletons.

This TCR derives from a person aged 18-60 years who received the Ad26.COV2.S COVID-19 vaccine or a placebo. The genes are TRBV4-2 and TRBJ2-2; TRBD2 matches 10 bases. The starting material was peripheral blood, obtained in a trial of Ad26.COV2.S vaccine versus placebo. CDR3 residues: CASSQGLAREELFF. The CDR3 DNA reads TGTGCCAGCAGCCAGGGACTAGCGAGGGAGGAGCTGTTTTTT.